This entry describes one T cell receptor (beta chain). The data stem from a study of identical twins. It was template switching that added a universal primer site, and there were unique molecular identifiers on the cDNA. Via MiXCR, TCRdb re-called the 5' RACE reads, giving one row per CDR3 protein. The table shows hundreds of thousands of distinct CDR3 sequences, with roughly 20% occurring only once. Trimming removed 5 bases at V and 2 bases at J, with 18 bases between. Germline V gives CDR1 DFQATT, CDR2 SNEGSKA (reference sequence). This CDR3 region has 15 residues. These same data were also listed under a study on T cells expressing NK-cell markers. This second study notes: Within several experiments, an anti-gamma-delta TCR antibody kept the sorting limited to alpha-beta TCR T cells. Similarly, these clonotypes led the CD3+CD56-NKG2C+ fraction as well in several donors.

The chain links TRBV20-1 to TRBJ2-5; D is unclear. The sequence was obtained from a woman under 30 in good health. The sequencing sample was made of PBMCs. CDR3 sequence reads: CSAGPPRNGQETQYF. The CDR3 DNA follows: TGCAGTGCTGGCCCTCCCCGGAACGGGCAAGAGACCCAGTACTTC.